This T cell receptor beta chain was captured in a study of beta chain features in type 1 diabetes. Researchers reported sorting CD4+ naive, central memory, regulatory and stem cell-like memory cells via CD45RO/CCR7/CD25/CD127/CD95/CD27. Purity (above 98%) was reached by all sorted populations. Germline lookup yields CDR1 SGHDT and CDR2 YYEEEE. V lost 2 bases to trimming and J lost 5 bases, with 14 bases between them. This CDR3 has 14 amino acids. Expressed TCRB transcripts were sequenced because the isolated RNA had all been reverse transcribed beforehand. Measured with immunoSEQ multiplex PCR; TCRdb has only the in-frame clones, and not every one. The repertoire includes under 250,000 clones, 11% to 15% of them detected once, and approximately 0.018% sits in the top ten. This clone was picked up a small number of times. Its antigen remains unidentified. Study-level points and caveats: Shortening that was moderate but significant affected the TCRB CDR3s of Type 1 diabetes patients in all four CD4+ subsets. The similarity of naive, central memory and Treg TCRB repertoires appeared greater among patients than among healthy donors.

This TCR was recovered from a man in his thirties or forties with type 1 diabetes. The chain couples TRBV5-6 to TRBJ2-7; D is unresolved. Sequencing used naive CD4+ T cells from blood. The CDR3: CASSLPHPYDEQYF. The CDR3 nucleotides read TGTGCCAGCAGCTTACCCCATCCCTACGACGAGCAGTACTTC.